This T cell receptor (beta chain) is drawn from a study of blood T cell repertoires in COVID-19. Study overall: Whether acute or convalescent, the COVID-19 samples came from the United States, Italy and Spain. The cDNA or gDNA used as material had been derived from T cells, B-cell-depleted T cells, or PBMCs.

Repertoires were generated with immunoSEQ multiplex PCR, while TCRdb's copy carries only in-frame clones and drops some. The table shows fewer than 350,000 clones, with 80% to 85% occurring only once. Per the germline V gene, CDR1 is LGHDT and CDR2 is YNNKEL (reference sequence). Trimming left V 1 base short and J 6 bases short, with 3 bases between. The CDR3 totals 11 residues. The chain links TRBV3-1 (or the pseudogene TRBV3-2) to TRBJ1-1, with D unresolved. The receptor was derived from a woman in her fifties or sixties with active or convalescent COVID-19. Material: peripheral blood. CDR3 region: CASSQAAEAFF. CDR3 sequence (DNA): TGTGCCAGCAGCCAAGCCGCTGAAGCTTTCTTT.